These T cell receptor beta chains were read from a single sample in a study of CD8 T cells in Susac syndrome. Each CDR3 protein gets one entry after TCRdb re-called the immunoSEQ multiplex PCR reads with MiXCR. Found here are around 300,000 distinct CDR3 sequences, about 90% of them singletons; the top ten hold roughly 0.07%. The sample taken for sequencing was CD4+ T cells from PBMCs. The receptors shown here come from a human donor with multiple sclerosis. Each CDR3 is given with its conserved first and last residue. A D gene is named only where the DNA matches it firmly. Clone size is shown for a subset of rows, as once, few, many or a class of expanded clone.

V	size	J	D	CDR3	DNA
TRBV20-1	.	TRBJ1-1	.	CSARAPLDGGGAFF	TGCAGTGCTAGAGCGCCCCTGGACGGCGGGGGAGCTTTCTTT
TRBV2	.	TRBJ1-1	.	CASRITGTPNTEAFF	TGTGCCAGCAGGATAACAGGGACCCCGAACACTGAAGCTTTCTTT
TRBV6-6	.	TRBJ1-1	TRBD1	CASTPGTGRWEAFF	TGTGCCAGCACCCCCGGGACAGGTCGATGGGAAGCTTTCTTT
TRBV15	.	TRBJ2-1	.	CATSRLGQGGNEQFF	TGTGCCACCAGCAGGTTGGGGCAGGGCGGCAATGAGCAGTTCTTC
TRBV29-1	once	TRBJ1-2	.	CSVDGWTYGYTF	TGCAGCGTTGATGGCTGGACTTATGGCTACACCTTC
TRBV7-9	.	TRBJ2-5	TRBD1	CASAARRDRAETQYF	TGTGCCAGCGCGGCCCGGCGGGACAGGGCAGAGACCCAGTACTTC
TRBV18	.	TRBJ2-1	.	CASSPRVEQFF	TGTGCCAGCTCACCCCGGGTTGAGCAGTTCTTC
TRBV29-1	.	TRBJ2-7	.	CSVGGGGSYEQYF	TGCAGCGTTGGGGGAGGAGGATCCTACGAGCAGTACTTC
TRBV19	.	TRBJ1-5	.	CASSMEGLSNQPQHF	TGTGCCAGTAGTATGGAAGGTCTCAGCAATCAGCCCCAGCATTTT
TRBV20-1	.	TRBJ2-7	TRBD2	CSAPLAGTPYEQYF	TGCAGTGCACCATTAGCGGGGACTCCCTACGAGCAGTACTTC
TRBV25-1	.	TRBJ2-1	TRBD1	CASSESWTGDGNEQFF	TGTGCCAGCAGTGAATCGTGGACAGGGGACGGCAATGAGCAGTTCTTC
TRBV19	.	TRBJ2-4	.	CASSSVWVAKNIQYF	TGTGCCAGTAGTAGCGTGTGGGTAGCCAAAAACATTCAGTACTTC
TRBV29-1	few	TRBJ2-2	.	CSVGSSTNTGELFF	TGCAGCGTTGGGAGCTCAACGAACACCGGGGAGCTGTTTTTT
TRBV4-1	.	TRBJ2-4	TRBD2	CASSQELLGLGRDIQYF	TGCGCCAGCAGCCAGGAACTCCTAGGACTAGGGAGAGACATTCAGTACTTC
TRBV12-3/TRBV12-4	.	TRBJ2-7	TRBD2	CASRVWTSGGVSYEQYF	TGTGCCAGCAGGGTCTGGACTAGCGGGGGGGTCTCCTACGAGCAGTACTTC
TRBV12-3/TRBV12-4	.	TRBJ2-5	.	CASSSTRGAKTQYF	TGTGCCAGCAGTTCCACCCGGGGGGCCAAGACCCAGTACTTC
TRBV9	.	TRBJ2-3	.	CASSPDSVSTDTQYF	TGTGCCAGCAGCCCTGACTCGGTGAGCACAGATACGCAGTATTTT
TRBV19	.	TRBJ1-1	.	CASSMFSAVAFF	TGTGCCAGTAGTATGTTTTCGGCGGTAGCTTTCTTT
TRBV6-5	.	TRBJ2-5	.	CASSYGGTIETQYF	TGTGCCAGCAGTTACGGTGGGACCATCGAGACCCAGTACTTC
TRBV7-3	.	TRBJ2-2	TRBD1	CASSSQGAPTGELFF	TGTGCCAGCTCGTCTCAGGGGGCGCCGACCGGGGAGCTGTTTTTT
TRBV6-1	.	TRBJ1-5	.	CASRSRGDNQPQHF	TGTGCCAGCAGGTCGCGGGGAGACAATCAGCCCCAGCATTTT
TRBV11-2	.	TRBJ2-3	TRBD2	CASSFGTRDTDTQYF	TGTGCCAGCAGCTTCGGGACTAGAGACACAGATACGCAGTATTTT
TRBV7-8	.	TRBJ2-5	.	CASSFPQRKRGQYF	TGTGCCAGCAGCTTCCCCCAGCGTAAACGTGGCCAGTACTTC
TRBV6-2/TRBV6-3	.	TRBJ1-1	.	CASIFTRGNTEAFF	TGTGCCAGCATTTTCACCAGAGGCAACACTGAAGCTTTCTTT
TRBV2	.	TRBJ2-7	.	CASSGARMGYEQYF	TGTGCCAGCAGCGGGGCCAGGATGGGATACGAGCAGTACTTC
TRBV30	once	TRBJ1-1	.	CAWSYTGAWTEAFF	TGTGCCTGGAGCTACACGGGGGCGTGGACTGAAGCTTTCTTT
TRBV20-1	.	TRBJ1-1	.	CSAPQGTEAFF	TGCAGTGCTCCACAGGGAACTGAAGCTTTCTTT
TRBV6-6	.	TRBJ2-5	TRBD2	CASSYGGVGETQYF	TGTGCCAGCAGTTACGGGGGGGTAGGGGAGACCCAGTACTTC
TRBV4-1	.	TRBJ1-5	.	CASSQDPGEGGFNQPQHF	TGCGCCAGCAGCCAAGATCCCGGGGAAGGGGGATTCAATCAGCCCCAGCATTTT
TRBV19	.	TRBJ2-1	.	CASSAAGYNEQFF	TGTGCCAGTAGTGCCGCCGGGTACAATGAGCAGTTCTTC
TRBV6-6	.	TRBJ2-3	TRBD2	CASTLAARTDTQYF	TGTGCCAGCACGCTAGCGGCACGCACAGATACGCAGTATTTT
TRBV6-1	.	TRBJ1-2	TRBD1	CASSEALLRDRSYGYTF	TGTGCCAGCAGTGAAGCCCTCCTGAGGGACAGAAGCTATGGCTACACCTTC
TRBV5-6	once	TRBJ2-4	TRBD2	CASSGAGVENIQYF	TGTGCCAGCAGCGGGGCGGGGGTGGAAAACATTCAGTACTTC
TRBV4-1	.	TRBJ1-1	.	CASSPGYASWVTEAFF	TGCGCCAGCAGCCCAGGATATGCGTCGTGGGTCACTGAAGCTTTCTTT
TRBV7-9	.	TRBJ2-3	.	CASSPRSMGGYTDTQYF	TGTGCCAGCAGCCCCCGTTCAATGGGCGGTTACACAGATACGCAGTATTTT
TRBV4-3	.	TRBJ2-2	.	CASSQVRAGRGTGELFF	TGCGCCAGCAGCCAAGTTAGGGCGGGAAGGGGCACCGGGGAGCTGTTTTTT
TRBV15	.	TRBJ2-5	TRBD2	CATSRGASGGETQYF	TGTGCCACCAGCAGAGGAGCTAGCGGTGGGGAGACCCAGTACTTC
TRBV14	.	TRBJ2-7	.	CASSQDRTYEQYF	TGTGCCAGCAGCCAAGACAGAACCTACGAGCAGTACTTC
TRBV11-1	.	TRBJ1-1	.	CASSYATATTEAFF	TGTGCCAGCAGTTACGCGACAGCTACGACTGAAGCTTTCTTT
TRBV20-1	.	TRBJ1-5	TRBD1	CSAIKTGIVLGNQPQHF	TGCAGTGCTATAAAGACAGGGATCGTTTTGGGCAATCAGCCCCAGCATTTT
TRBV9	.	TRBJ2-1	.	CASSVERPWDNEQFF	TGTGCCAGCAGCGTAGAACGGCCCTGGGACAATGAGCAGTTCTTC
TRBV3-1	.	TRBJ1-5	.	CASSFQGSRSPQHF	TGTGCCAGCAGCTTTCAGGGCAGTCGTTCCCCCCAGCATTTT
TRBV4-2	.	TRBJ1-3	.	CASSQDLSTSDGNTIYF	TGTGCCAGCAGCCAAGATCTCTCGACATCTGATGGAAACACCATATATTTT
TRBV28	.	TRBJ2-2	.	CASSFGGRNTGELFF	TGTGCCAGCAGTTTTGGGGGGCGCAACACCGGGGAGCTGTTTTTT
TRBV7-2	.	TRBJ2-7	TRBD2	CASSPEAPGRAVYEQYF	TGTGCCAGCAGCCCAGAGGCCCCCGGGAGGGCGGTATACGAGCAGTACTTC
TRBV20-1	.	TRBJ2-2	.	CSAPNLAGYTGELFF	TGCAGTGCCCCCAATCTTGCAGGGTACACCGGGGAGCTGTTTTTT